The 23 T cell receptor beta chains in this list originate from one sample, sequenced in a study of cytotoxic CD8 clonotypes in ibrutinib-treated CLL. TCRdb's table, derived via immunoSEQ multiplex PCR, lists solely in-frame clones and lacks some. Of approximately 320,000 clones detected, under 70% appear once; the ten largest clones hold 6.3%. This specimen consisted of PBMCs, obtained after 36 months of ibrutinib treatment. These receptors were taken from a human donor with chronic lymphocytic leukemia.

The chain uses TRBV6-1 and TRBJ1-5, with 9 bases aligning to TRBD1. The germline V gene encodes CDR1 MNHNS and CDR2 SASEGT. With 4 bases clipped from V and 2 bases from J, the junction kept 3 bases outside the gene matches. The CDR3 is 15 residues long. The CDR3: CASSVGQGRNQPQHF. CDR3 sequence (DNA): TGTGCCAGCAGTGTAGGACAGGGGCGCAATCAGCCCCAGCATTTT.

This clone was counted only a few times. The chain joins TRBV2 to TRBJ1-6, with TRBD1 matching over 8 bases. Germline loops: CDR1 SNHLY, CDR2 FYNNEI. The CDR3 consists of 12 residues. After removal of 7 bases from V and 9 bases from J, the junction contained 2 bases not matched to a gene. The CDR3 region is CASNDRGSPLHF. In DNA form, the CDR3 reads TGTGCCAGCAACGACAGGGGTTCACCCCTCCACTTT.

The CDR3 protein is CASSSEGAKYGYTF. The DNA of the CDR3 is TGTGCCAGCAGCTCAGAAGGGGCGAAATATGGCTACACCTTC. This chain connects TRBV7-2 to TRBJ1-2, with D possibly TRBD1 on 5 matching bases. Trimming pared 4 bases from V and 5 bases from J, leaving 14 bases between. CDR1 and CDR2 from the germline V gene are SGHTA and FQGNSA. CDR3 size: 14 residues.

The chain recombines TRBV28 with TRBJ2-3; D not resolved. The germline V and J ends were trimmed by 5 bases and 1 base, with 13 bases remaining between them. The V gene's germline CDR1 is MDHEN and CDR2 SYDVKM. This CDR3 contains 15 residues. The CDR3 protein is CASSPARIGTDTQYF. The DNA of the CDR3 is TGTGCCAGCAGTCCCGCTAGGATCGGCACAGATACGCAGTATTTT.

Here the CDR3 DNA reads TGCGCCAGCAGCATACCGACTAGCGGGGGAGGAAACAATGAGCAGTTCTTC. This sequence encodes CASSIPTSGGGNNEQFF. The chain employs TRBV5-1 and TRBJ2-1, with 12 bases aligning to TRBD2. With 4 bases clipped from V and 5 bases from J, the junction kept 10 bases outside the gene matches. The germline gives CDR1 SGHRS, CDR2 YFSETQ. The CDR3 is made up of 17 amino acids.

The rearrangement links TRBV10-2 to TRBJ2-1, with TRBD2 identical over 11 bases. Germline CDR1 WSHSY, CDR2 SAAADI. The V gene end was trimmed by 7 bases and the J gene end by 5 bases; junction bases not matched to a gene: 13. The CDR3 sequence is 17 residues long. DNA for the CDR3: TGCGCCAGCAAAGTAGCGGGAGGGGTCTTCGGCGACAATGAGCAGTTCTTC. Protein product: CASKVAGGVFGDNEQFF.

The genes are TRBV21-1 and TRBJ2-2; TRBD1, the D gene given by the table, was not confirmed from the DNA. TRBV21-1 is deemed a pseudogene. CDR3 length: 19 amino acids. CDR3 sequence (DNA): TGTGCCAGCAGCAAAGTAGGGGCAGGGGGGAGACACCACACCGGGGAGCTGTTTTTT. Translation: CASSKVGAGGRHHTGELFF.

The chain carries TRBV10-3 and TRBJ1-2; 7 bases map to TRBD1. Germline CDR1 and CDR2: ENHRY and SYGVKD. V lost 0 bases to trimming and J lost 7 bases; unmatched junction nucleotides: 2. This CDR3 has 13 residues. The CDR3 region is CAISESQGLGYTF. The CDR3 coding sequence is TGTGCCATCAGTGAGTCACAGGGGCTTGGCTACACCTTC.

The chain recombines TRBV7-9 with TRBJ2-3; the D is unclear. This CDR3 is built from 13 residues. Trimming shortened V by 3 bases and J by 4 bases, and 8 bases separated the two germline ends. Germline CDR1 and CDR2: SEHNR and FQNEAQ (reference sequence). The CDR3 DNA is TGTGCCAGCAGCTTGAGCCAATCAGATACGCAGTATTTT. Its protein is CASSLSQSDTQYF.

This clone was counted a few times. The rearrangement links TRBV25-1 to TRBJ1-6; no clear D gene. V was trimmed by 1 base and J by 9 bases, leaving 7 bases between them. The CDR3 runs to 13 residues. CDR1 and CDR2 (germline): MGHDK, SYGVNS. The chain's CDR3 is CASSESGSSPLHF. In nucleotides, the CDR3 is TGTGCCAGCAGTGAATCTGGGTCTTCACCCCTCCACTTT.

The chain combines TRBV4-1 with TRBJ2-7; D might be TRBD1 (5 bases). The CDR3 is 17 amino acids. Trimming removed 0 bases from V and 3 bases from J, with 18 bases in between. Germline V gene sequence: CDR1 MGHRA, CDR2 YSYEKL. CDR3 nucleotide sequence: TGCGCCAGCAGCCAAGACCCAAGTGGGCAGGGCCTCTACGAGCAGTACTTC. Its protein is CASSQDPSGQGLYEQYF.

The chain recombines TRBV25-1 with TRBJ1-1, with D unclear. The germline CDR1 and CDR2 sequences are MGHDK and SYGVNS. The CDR3 loop spans 15 amino acids. V lost 0 bases to trimming and J lost 2 bases, with 10 bases between them. The CDR3 loop reads CASSEYGGRNTEAFF. The CDR3 region has the DNA TGTGCCAGCAGTGAATATGGAGGTCGCAACACTGAAGCTTTCTTT.

The CDR3 reads CASSQDKNRRAFF. As DNA, the CDR3 is TGTGCCAGCAGCCAAGATAAGAACCGTCGAGCTTTCTTT. The chain is built from TRBV14 and TRBJ1-1; no firm D call. V lost 0 bases and J lost 10, with 12 bases in between. The CDR3 runs 13 residues. Germline CDR1 SGHDN, CDR2 FVKESK.

The V call is TRBV10-1, the J call TRBJ2-7; TRBD1 matches at 8 bases. Germline V gene lookup returns CDR1 WNHNN and CDR2 SYGVQD (reference sequence). V was clipped by 8 bases and J by 3 bases; unmatched bases: 6. The CDR3 is 13 amino acids. The CDR3 region has the DNA TGCGCCAGCCGTCAGGGGGCCGGCTACGAGCAGTACTTC. Protein product: CASRQGAGYEQYF.

About this clone: This specimen includes other DNA sequences encoding the same CDR3. This chain uses TRBV29-1 with TRBJ2-1; 7 nucleotides agree with TRBD1. The CDR3 has 12 amino acids. CDR1 and CDR2 (germline): SQVTM, ANQGSEA. Unmatched junction bases numbered 3, after V lost 4 bases and J lost 6 bases. This chain's CDR3 is CSVVAGGNEQFF. Here the CDR3 DNA reads TGCAGCGTTGTTGCAGGGGGCAATGAGCAGTTCTTC.

There are a few counts of this clone. This chain uses TRBV29-1 with TRBJ2-5, with D possibly matching TRBD1 (5 bases). CDR1 and CDR2 (germline): SQVTM, ANQGSEA. This CDR3 comprises 12 residues. Trimming cost V 3 bases and J 3 bases, with 8 bases left between them. This CDR3 is CSVEAREETQYF. CDR3 nucleotides: TGCAGCGTTGAGGCCAGGGAAGAGACCCAGTACTTC.

This rearrangement joins TRBV19 to TRBJ1-5; TRBD1 is a possible D gene (5 bases). The CDR3 contains 15 residues. Germline V gene sequence: CDR1 LNHDA, CDR2 SQIVND (reference sequence). V lost 1 base, J lost 5 bases, and 12 bases lay in between. The CDR3 loop reads CASSIGPYRYQPQHF. The DNA of the CDR3 is TGTGCCAGTAGTATAGGGCCCTACAGGTATCAGCCCCAGCATTTT.

The chain links TRBV29-1 to TRBJ1-1; D is possibly TRBD1 (5 bases). This CDR3 has 13 residues. The V gene lost 5 bases and the J gene lost 5 bases, with 15 bases spanning the gap. Germline V lookup: CDR1 SQVTM, CDR2 ANQGSEA. The CDR3 protein is CSVWDHHRTEAFF. DNA for the CDR3: TGCAGCGTTTGGGACCACCATAGAACTGAAGCTTTCTTT.

This chain's CDR3 is CASSQGGRDYGYTF. The CDR3 coding sequence is TGTGCCAGCTCTCAGGGGGGAAGAGACTATGGCTACACCTTC. The J gene is TRBJ1-2, the V gene TRBV18; 7 nucleotides line up with TRBD1. Trimming took 6 bases from V and 3 from J; bases not matched to a gene: 7. This CDR3 comprises 14 residues. Germline V CDR1 and CDR2: KGHSH, LQKENI.

The rearrangement joins TRBV19 to TRBJ2-7; TRBD1 aligns across 7 bases. The CDR3 loop spans 14 amino acids. Germline V gene lookup returns CDR1 LNHDA and CDR2 SQIVND (reference sequence). V trimming: 5 bases; J trimming: 2 bases; junction bases outside the gene matches: 6. The CDR3 DNA reads as TGTGCCAGTAGTTTCAGGGGGACGACCTACGAGCAGTACTTC. It specifies CASSFRGTTYEQYF.

This clone was detected a few times. The chain joins TRBV4-3 to TRBJ1-2; TRBD1 matches at 7 bases. This CDR3 region has 14 residues. Per germline, CDR1 LGHNA and CDR2 YSLEER. Germline trimming cut 6 bases from V and 6 bases from J; bases unmatched to any gene: 10. This chain's CDR3 is CASSHLAGGDGYTF. For the CDR3, the DNA is TGCGCCAGCAGTCACTTAGCAGGGGGAGATGGCTACACCTTC.

This clone has just a few counts. V usage is TRBV28 and J usage is TRBJ1-5; no definite D call. This CDR3 contains 16 residues. Germline loops: CDR1 MDHEN, CDR2 SYDVKM. The V gene lost 1 base and the J gene lost 0 bases, with 10 bases spanning the gap. The CDR3 coding sequence is TGTGCCAGCAGTTTATTCTACGCCCCTAGCAATCAGCCCCAGCATTTT. The encoded protein is CASSLFYAPSNQPQHF.

V gene TRBV21-1 combines with J gene TRBJ1-5; the table's TRBD1 call for D was not verified on the DNA. TRBV21-1 has pseudogene status. There are 16 residues in the CDR3. The CDR3 region is CASSTIATGVNQPQHF. CDR3 coding DNA: TGTGCCAGCAGCACTATAGCGACAGGGGTCAATCAGCCCCAGCATTTT.